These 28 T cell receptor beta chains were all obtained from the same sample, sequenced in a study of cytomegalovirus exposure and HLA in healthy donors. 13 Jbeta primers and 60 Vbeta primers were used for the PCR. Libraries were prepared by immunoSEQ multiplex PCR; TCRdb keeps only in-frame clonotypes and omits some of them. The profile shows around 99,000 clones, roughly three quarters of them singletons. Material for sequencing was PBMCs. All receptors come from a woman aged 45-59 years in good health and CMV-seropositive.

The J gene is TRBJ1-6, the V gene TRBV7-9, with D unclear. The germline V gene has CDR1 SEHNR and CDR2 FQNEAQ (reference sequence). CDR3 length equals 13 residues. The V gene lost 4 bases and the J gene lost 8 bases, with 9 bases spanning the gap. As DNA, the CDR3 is TGTGCCAGCAGCTCTTACAGAGATTCACCCCTCCACTTT. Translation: CASSSYRDSPLHF.

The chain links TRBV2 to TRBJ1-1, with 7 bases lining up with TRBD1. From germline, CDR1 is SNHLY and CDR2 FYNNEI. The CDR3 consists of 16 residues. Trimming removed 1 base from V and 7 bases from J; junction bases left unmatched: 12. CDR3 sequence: CASSEGGGQALLEAFF. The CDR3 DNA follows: TGTGCCAGCAGTGAAGGGGGCGGACAGGCCCTGCTTGAAGCTTTCTTT.

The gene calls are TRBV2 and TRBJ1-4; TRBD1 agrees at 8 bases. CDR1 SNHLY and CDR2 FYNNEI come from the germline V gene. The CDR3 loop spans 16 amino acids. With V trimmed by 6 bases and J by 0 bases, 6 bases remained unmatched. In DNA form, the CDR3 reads TGTGCCAGCAGCGAGGACAGGGCGGCAACTAATGAAAAACTGTTTTTT. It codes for CASSEDRAATNEKLFF.

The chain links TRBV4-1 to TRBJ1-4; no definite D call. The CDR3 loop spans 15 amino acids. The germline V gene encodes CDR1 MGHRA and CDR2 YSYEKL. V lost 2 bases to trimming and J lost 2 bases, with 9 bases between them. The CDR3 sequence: CASSQRPGTNEKLFF. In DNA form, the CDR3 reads TGCGCCAGCAGCCAACGTCCGGGGACTAATGAAAAACTGTTTTTT.

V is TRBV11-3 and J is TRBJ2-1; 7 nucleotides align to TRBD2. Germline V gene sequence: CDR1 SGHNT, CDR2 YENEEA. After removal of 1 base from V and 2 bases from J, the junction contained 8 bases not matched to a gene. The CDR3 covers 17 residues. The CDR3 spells CASSLGPWDYTYNEQFF. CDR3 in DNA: TGTGCCAGCAGCTTAGGGCCGTGGGACTACACCTACAATGAGCAGTTCTTC.

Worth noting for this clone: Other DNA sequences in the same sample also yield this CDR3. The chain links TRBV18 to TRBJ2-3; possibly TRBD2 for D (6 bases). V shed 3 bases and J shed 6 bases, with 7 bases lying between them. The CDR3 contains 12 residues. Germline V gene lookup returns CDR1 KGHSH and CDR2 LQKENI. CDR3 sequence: CASSPRGDTQYF. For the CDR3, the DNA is TGTGCCAGCTCACCCCGGGGGGATACGCAGTATTTT.

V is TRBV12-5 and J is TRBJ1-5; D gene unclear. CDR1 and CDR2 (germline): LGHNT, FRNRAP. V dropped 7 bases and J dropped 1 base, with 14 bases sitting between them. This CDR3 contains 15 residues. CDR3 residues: CASAPARASNQPQHF. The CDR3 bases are TGTGCTAGTGCCCCAGCGCGGGCGAGCAATCAGCCCCAGCATTTT.

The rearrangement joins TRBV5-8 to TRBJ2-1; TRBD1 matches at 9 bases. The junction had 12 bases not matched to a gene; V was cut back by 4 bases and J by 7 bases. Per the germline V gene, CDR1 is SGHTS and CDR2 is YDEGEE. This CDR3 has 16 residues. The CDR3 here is CASSILPGQGINEQFF. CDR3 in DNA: TGTGCCAGCAGCATTCTTCCGGGACAGGGTATTAATGAGCAGTTCTTC. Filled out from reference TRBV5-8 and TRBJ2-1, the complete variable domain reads EAGVTQSPTHLIKTRGQQATLRCSPISGHTSVYWYQQALGLGLQFLLWYDEGEERNRGNFPPRFSGRQFPNYSSELNVNALELEDSALYLCASSILPGQGINEQFFGPGTRLTVL.

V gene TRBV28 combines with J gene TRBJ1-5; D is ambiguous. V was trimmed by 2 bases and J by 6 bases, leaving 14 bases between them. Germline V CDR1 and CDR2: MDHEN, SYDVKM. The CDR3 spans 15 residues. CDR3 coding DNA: TGTGCCAGCAGTTTAAAACTGTCGCCGCGTCAGCCCCAGCATTTT. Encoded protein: CASSLKLSPRQPQHF.

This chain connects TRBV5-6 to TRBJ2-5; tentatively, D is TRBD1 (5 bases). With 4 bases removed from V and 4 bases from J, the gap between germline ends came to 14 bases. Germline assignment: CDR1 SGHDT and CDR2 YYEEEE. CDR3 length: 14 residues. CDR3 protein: CASSHSQGIETQYF. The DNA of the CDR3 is TGTGCCAGCAGCCACTCTCAGGGAATAGAGACCCAGTACTTC.

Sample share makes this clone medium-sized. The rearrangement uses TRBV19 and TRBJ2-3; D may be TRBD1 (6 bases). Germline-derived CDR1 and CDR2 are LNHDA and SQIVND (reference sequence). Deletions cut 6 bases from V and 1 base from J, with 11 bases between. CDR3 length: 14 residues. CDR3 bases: TGTGCCAGTAGCTGGACAGATGGCACAGATACGCAGTATTTT. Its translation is CASSWTDGTDTQYF.

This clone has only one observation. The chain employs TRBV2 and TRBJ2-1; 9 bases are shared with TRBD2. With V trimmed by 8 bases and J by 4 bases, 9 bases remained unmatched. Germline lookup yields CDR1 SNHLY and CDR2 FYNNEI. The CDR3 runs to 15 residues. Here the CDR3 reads CASSPLAGRYNEQFF. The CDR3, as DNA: TGTGCCAGCTCTCCGCTAGCGGGGCGGTACAATGAGCAGTTCTTC.

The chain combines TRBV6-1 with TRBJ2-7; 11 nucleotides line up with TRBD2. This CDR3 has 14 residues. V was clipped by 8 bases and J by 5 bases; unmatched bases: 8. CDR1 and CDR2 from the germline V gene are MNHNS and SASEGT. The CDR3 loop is CASVRLAGFDEQYF. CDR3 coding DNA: TGTGCCAGCGTTAGACTAGCGGGATTTGACGAGCAGTACTTC.

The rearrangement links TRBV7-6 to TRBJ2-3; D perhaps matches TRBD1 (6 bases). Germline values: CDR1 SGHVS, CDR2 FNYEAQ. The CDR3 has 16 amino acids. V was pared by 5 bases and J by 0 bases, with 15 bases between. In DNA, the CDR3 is TGTGCCAGCAGCCGACACAGGGCCGCTAGCACAGATACGCAGTATTTT. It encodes CASSRHRAASTDTQYF.

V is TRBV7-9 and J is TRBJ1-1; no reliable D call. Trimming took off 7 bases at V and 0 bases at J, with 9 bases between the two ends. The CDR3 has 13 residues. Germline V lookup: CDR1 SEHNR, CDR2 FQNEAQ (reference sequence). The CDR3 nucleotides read TGTGCCAGCATCGAGGGCATGAACACTGAAGCTTTCTTT. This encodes CASIEGMNTEAFF. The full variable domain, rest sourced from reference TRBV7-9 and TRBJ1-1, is DTGVSQNPRHKITKRGQNVTFRCDPISEHNRLYWYRQTLGQGPEFLTYFQNEAQLEKSRLLSDRFSAERPKGSFSTLEIQRTEQGDSAMYLCASIEGMNTEAFFGQGTRLTVV.

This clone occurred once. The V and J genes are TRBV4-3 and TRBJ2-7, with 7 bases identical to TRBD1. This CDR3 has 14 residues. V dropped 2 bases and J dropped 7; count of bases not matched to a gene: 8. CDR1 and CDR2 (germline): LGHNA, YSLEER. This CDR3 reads CASSQIVGGWEQYF. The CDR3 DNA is TGCGCCAGCAGCCAAATAGTAGGGGGCTGGGAGCAGTACTTC.

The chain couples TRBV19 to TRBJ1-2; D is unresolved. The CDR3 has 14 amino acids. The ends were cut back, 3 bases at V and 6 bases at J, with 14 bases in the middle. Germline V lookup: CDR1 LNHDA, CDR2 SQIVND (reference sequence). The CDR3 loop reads CASSIDRELDGYTF. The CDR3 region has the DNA TGTGCCAGTAGTATTGATCGGGAGCTTGATGGCTACACCTTC. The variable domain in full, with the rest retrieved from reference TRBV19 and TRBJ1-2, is DGGITQSPKYLFRKEGQNVTLSCEQNLNHDAMYWYRQDPGQGLRLIYYSQIVNDFQKGDIAEGYSVSREKKESFPLTVTSAQKNPTAFYLCASSIDRELDGYTFGSGTRLTVV.

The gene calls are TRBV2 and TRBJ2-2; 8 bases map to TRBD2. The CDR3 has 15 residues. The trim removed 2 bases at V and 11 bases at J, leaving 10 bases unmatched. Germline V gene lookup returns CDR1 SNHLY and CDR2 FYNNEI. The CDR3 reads CASSEREGGGSELFF. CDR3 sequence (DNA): TGTGCCAGCAGTGAACGGGAGGGCGGGGGATCCGAGCTGTTTTTT.

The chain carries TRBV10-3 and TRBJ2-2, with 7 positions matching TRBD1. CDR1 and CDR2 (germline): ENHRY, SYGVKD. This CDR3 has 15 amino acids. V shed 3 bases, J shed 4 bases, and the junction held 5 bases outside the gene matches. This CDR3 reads CAISEKGAPTGELFF. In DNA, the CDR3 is TGTGCCATCAGTGAAAAGGGGGCGCCCACCGGGGAGCTGTTTTTT.

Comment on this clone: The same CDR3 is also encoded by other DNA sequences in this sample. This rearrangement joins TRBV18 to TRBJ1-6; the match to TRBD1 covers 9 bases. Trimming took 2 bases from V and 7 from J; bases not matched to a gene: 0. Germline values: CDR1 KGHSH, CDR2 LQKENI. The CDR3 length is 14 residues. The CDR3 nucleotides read TGTGCCAGCTCACCAGACAGGGGGAATTCACCCCTCCACTTT. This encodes CASSPDRGNSPLHF.

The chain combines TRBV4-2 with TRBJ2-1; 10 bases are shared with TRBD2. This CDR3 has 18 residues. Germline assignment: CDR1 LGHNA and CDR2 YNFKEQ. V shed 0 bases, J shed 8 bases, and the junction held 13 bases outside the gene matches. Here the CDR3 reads CASSQEGEAGGRFYEQFF. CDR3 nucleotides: TGTGCCAGCAGCCAAGAGGGGGAAGCGGGAGGGCGTTTCTATGAGCAGTTCTTC.

This chain's CDR3 is CASTGGGRETQYF. For the CDR3, the DNA is TGTGCCAGCACCGGGGGAGGTAGAGAGACCCAGTACTTC. The J gene is TRBJ2-5, the V gene TRBV7-2, with D possibly TRBD2 on 6 matching bases. Trimming removed 7 bases at V and 4 bases at J, with 13 bases between. Germline V lookup: CDR1 SGHTA, CDR2 FQGNSA. The CDR3 loop spans 13 amino acids.

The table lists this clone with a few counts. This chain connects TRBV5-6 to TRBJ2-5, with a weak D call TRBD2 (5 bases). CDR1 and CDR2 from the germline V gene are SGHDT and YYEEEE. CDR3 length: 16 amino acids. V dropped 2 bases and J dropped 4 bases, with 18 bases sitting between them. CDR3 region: CASSLGGSFKGETQYF. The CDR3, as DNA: TGTGCCAGCAGCTTAGGCGGGTCCTTTAAAGGAGAGACCCAGTACTTC. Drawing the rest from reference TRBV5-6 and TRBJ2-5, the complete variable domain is DAGVTQSPTHLIKTRGQQVTLRCSPKSGHDTVSWYQQALGQGPQFIFQYYEEEERQRGNFPDRFSGHQFPNYSSELNVNALLLGDSALYLCASSLGGSFKGETQYFGPGTRLLVL.

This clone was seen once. CDR3 DNA: TGTGCCAGTAGTACCCCCGGGGAAGGTGCCAATCAGCCCCAGCATTTT. It specifies CASSTPGEGANQPQHF. The J gene is TRBJ1-5, the V gene TRBV19, with D uncertain. Trimming removed 4 bases from V and 3 bases from J, with 16 bases in between. Germline V gene data show CDR1 as LNHDA and CDR2 as SQIVND (reference sequence). The CDR3 contains 16 residues.

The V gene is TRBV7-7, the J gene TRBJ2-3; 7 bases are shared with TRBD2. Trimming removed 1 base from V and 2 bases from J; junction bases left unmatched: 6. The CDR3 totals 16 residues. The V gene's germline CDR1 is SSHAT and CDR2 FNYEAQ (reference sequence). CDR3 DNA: TGTGCCAGCAGCTTAGGTAGCGGGCGTTTCACAGATACGCAGTATTTT. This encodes CASSLGSGRFTDTQYF. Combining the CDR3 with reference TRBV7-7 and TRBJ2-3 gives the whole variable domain GAGVSQSPRYKVTKRGQDVTLRCDPISSHATLYWYQQALGQGPEFLTYFNYEAQPDKSGLPSDRFSAERPEGSISTLTIQRTEQRDSAMYRCASSLGSGRFTDTQYFGPGTRLTVL.

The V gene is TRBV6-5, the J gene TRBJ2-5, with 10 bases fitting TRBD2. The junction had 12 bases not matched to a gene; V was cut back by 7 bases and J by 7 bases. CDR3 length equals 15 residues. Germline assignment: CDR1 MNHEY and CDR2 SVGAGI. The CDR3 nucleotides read TGTGCCAGCACTTTAACTAGCGGGGCCGGGGGGACCCAGTACTTC. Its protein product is CASTLTSGAGGTQYF.

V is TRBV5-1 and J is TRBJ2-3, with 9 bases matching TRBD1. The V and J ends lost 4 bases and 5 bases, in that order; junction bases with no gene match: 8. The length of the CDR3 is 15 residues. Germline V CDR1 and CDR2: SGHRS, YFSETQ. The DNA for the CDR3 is TGCGCCAGCAGCCAGACAGGGGGTGGAGGAGATACGCAGTATTTT. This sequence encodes CASSQTGGGGDTQYF.

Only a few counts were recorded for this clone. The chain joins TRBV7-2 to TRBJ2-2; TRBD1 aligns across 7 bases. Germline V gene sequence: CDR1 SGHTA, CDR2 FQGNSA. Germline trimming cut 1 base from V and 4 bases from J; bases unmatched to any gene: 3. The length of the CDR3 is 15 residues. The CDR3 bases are TGTGCCAGCAGCTTAGTGAGGGGGCCCACCGGGGAGCTGTTTTTT. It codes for CASSLVRGPTGELFF. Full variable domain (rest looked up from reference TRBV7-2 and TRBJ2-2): GAGVSQSPSNKVTEKGKDVELRCDPISGHTALYWYRQSLGQGLEFLIYFQGNSAPDKSGLPSDRFSAERTGGSVSTLTIQRTQQEDSAVYLCASSLVRGPTGELFFGEGSRLTVL.